A single sample gave rise to the 24 T cell receptor beta chains below, sequenced in a study of identical twins. MiXCR, applied by TCRdb to the 5' RACE reads, yields one record per CDR3 protein. The sample has hundreds of thousands of distinct CDR3 sequences; approximately 8.5% are singletons. This sample was shared with a second study, whose subject was yellow fever vaccine responses in identical twins.

Sequenced material: memory (CD45RO+) T cells sorted from blood. These receptors all stem from a woman aged 18-29 years in good health.

This clonotype was counted only a few times. The chain combines TRBV2 with TRBJ2-7, with D possibly being TRBD2 (6 bases). Germline loops: CDR1 SNHLY, CDR2 FYNNEI. Trimming shortened V by 3 bases and J by 4 bases, and 7 bases separated the two germline ends. This CDR3 has 12 residues. The CDR3 protein is CASSDRGYEQYF. For the CDR3, the DNA is TGTGCCAGCAGTGACCGGGGGTACGAGCAGTACTTC. Using reference TRBV2 and TRBJ2-7 for the parts outside the CDR3, the full variable domain is EPEVTQTPSHQVTQMGQEVILRCVPISNHLYFYWYRQILGQKVEFLVSFYNNEISEKSEIFDDQFSVERPDGSNFTLKIRSTKLEDSAMYFCASSDRGYEQYFGPGTRLTVT.

This clonotype was seen ten or more times. The chain links TRBV3-1 to TRBJ2-3; TRBD2 aligns across 10 bases. The ends lost 0 bases at V and 1 base at J; junction bases unmatched: 4. CDR3 length: 17 residues. Germline V CDR1 and CDR2: LGHDT, YNNKEL (reference sequence). The CDR3 loop reads CASSQDLGTSGTDTQYF. The CDR3 DNA reads as TGTGCCAGCAGCCAAGATCTCGGGACTAGCGGCACAGATACGCAGTATTTT.

This clonotype occurred a few times. The chain employs TRBV20-1 and TRBJ2-5; 7 nucleotides agree with TRBD1. CDR3 length equals 15 residues. Germline values: CDR1 DFQATT, CDR2 SNEGSKA (reference sequence). CDR3 nucleotide sequence: TGCAGACTCGGGGCCGCGACAGGGAAACAGAAGACCCAGTACTTC. Amino acids: CRLGAATGKQKTQYF.

V is TRBV12-3 or TRBV12-4 and J is TRBJ1-2; D is undetermined. There are 13 residues in the CDR3. The ends were cut back, 5 bases at V and 1 base at J, with 8 bases in the middle. The CDR3 loop reads CASSPHINYGYTF. The CDR3 bases are TGTGCCAGCAGTCCACATATTAACTATGGCTACACCTTC.

This clonotype showed up many times. This CDR3 is CAISPGLQETQYF. Here the CDR3 DNA reads TGTGCCATCAGTCCGGGTCTTCAAGAGACCCAGTACTTC. V usage is TRBV10-3 and J usage is TRBJ2-5; D ambiguous. V dropped 5 bases and J dropped 2 bases, with 9 bases sitting between them. The CDR3 contains 13 residues. CDR1 ENHRY and CDR2 SYGVKD come from the germline V gene.

The gene calls are TRBV5-6 and TRBJ2-7, with 7 bases fitting TRBD1. The germline gives CDR1 SGHDT, CDR2 YYEEEE. This CDR3 is 17 amino acids long. Unmatched junction bases numbered 13, after V lost 4 bases and J lost 0 bases. CDR3 sequence reads: CASSPRVRDSYSYEQYV. The CDR3 nucleotides are TGTGCCAGCAGCCCGAGAGTCCGGGACAGTTACTCCTACGAGCAGTACGTC.

The chain carries TRBV3-1 and TRBJ1-1, with D possibly matching TRBD1 (5 bases). CDR3 length: 12 amino acids. Looked up from germline, CDR1 is LGHDT and CDR2 is YNNKEL (reference sequence). The germline V and J ends were trimmed by 3 bases and 6 bases, with 8 bases remaining between them. The CDR3 is CASSQGRAEAFF. CDR3 coding DNA: TGTGCCAGCAGCCAGGGACGGGCTGAAGCTTTCTTT.

This chain uses TRBV3-1 with TRBJ2-2; no clear D gene. Deletions cut 4 bases from V and 4 bases from J, with 10 bases between. The CDR3 runs to 14 residues. Germline-derived CDR1 and CDR2 are LGHDT and YNNKEL (reference sequence). CDR3 bases: TGTGCCAGCAGCCCAGTTTCCATCACCGGGGAGCTGTTTTTT. This gives the protein CASSPVSITGELFF.

The sample holds a few counts of this clonotype. The chain carries TRBV18 and TRBJ2-3; possible D gene TRBD2, 5 bases. This CDR3 has 16 amino acids. Deletions cut 2 bases from V and 0 bases from J, with 12 bases between. Germline assignment: CDR1 KGHSH and CDR2 LQKENI. CDR3 nucleotides: TGTGCCAGCTCACCAATTAGCCTAGCTAGCACAGATACGCAGTATTTT. Its translation: CASSPISLASTDTQYF.

In this sample, this clonotype turned up a few times. The chain has TRBV20-1 and TRBJ2-2; 12 bases align to TRBD2. CDR1 is DFQATT and CDR2 is SNEGSKA in the germline V gene (reference sequence). The V gene end was trimmed by 5 bases and the J gene end by 6 bases; junction bases not matched to a gene: 4. The CDR3 spans 14 residues. The CDR3 DNA is TGCAGTGCTCCGACTAGCGGGAGTCCCGGGGAGCTGTTTTTT. Protein product: CSAPTSGSPGELFF.

This clonotype has only a few counts. The genes are TRBV4-2 and TRBJ2-7, with D possibly matching TRBD2 (5 bases). The CDR3 length is 16 residues. Germline-derived CDR1 and CDR2 are LGHNA and YNFKEQ. V was trimmed by 1 base and J by 0 bases, leaving 13 bases between them. The DNA for the CDR3 is TGTGCCAGCAGCCAAGGGTCCGGGGATAGCTCCTACGAGCAGTACTTC. Residues: CASSQGSGDSSYEQYF.

V is TRBV6-6 and J is TRBJ2-2; D gene ambiguous. CDR1 MNHNY and CDR2 SVGAGI come from the germline V gene (reference sequence). V was cut by 7 bases and J by 9 bases, with 9 bases left in between. CDR3 size: 11 residues. For the CDR3, the DNA is TGTGCCAGCACTAATTCCAGGGAGCTGTTTTTT. Translated, it gives CASTNSRELFF.

J is TRBJ1-6 and V is TRBV20-1, with 7 bases lining up with TRBD1. Trimming took 6 bases from V and 3 from J; bases not matched to a gene: 8. The CDR3 consists of 15 residues. CDR1 and CDR2 (germline): DFQATT, SNEGSKA (reference sequence). CDR3 DNA sequence: TGCAGTGCCAGGGAAGGGACAGACTATAATTCACCCCTCCACTTT. Protein sequence: CSAREGTDYNSPLHF.

This clonotype was seen repeatedly, ten times or more. V gene TRBV28 combines with J gene TRBJ2-1; the D gene is possibly TRBD2 (6 bases). CDR1 MDHEN and CDR2 SYDVKM come from the germline V gene. This CDR3 comprises 16 residues. The V end lost 4 bases, the J end lost 5 bases, and 18 bases lay between the germline ends. For the CDR3, the DNA is TGTGCCAGCAGTTCCCATGGGACTCCCCTCGACAATGAGCAGTTCTTC. Residues: CASSSHGTPLDNEQFF.

This clonotype was counted at least ten times. The CDR3 loop is CASSEYPDRDGYTF. The CDR3 bases are TGTGCCAGCAGTGAGTACCCGGACAGGGATGGCTACACCTTC. V and J are TRBV6-1 and TRBJ1-2, with 8 bases aligning to TRBD1. Germline CDR1 MNHNS, CDR2 SASEGT. The V gene end was trimmed by 3 bases and the J gene end by 6 bases; junction bases not matched to a gene: 6. This CDR3 is built from 14 residues.

This clonotype has at least ten counts. The rearrangement links TRBV11-3 to TRBJ2-5; 7 nucleotides match TRBD2. V gave up 1 base and J gave up 7 bases; unmatched junction bases: 15. The length of the CDR3 is 17 residues. Germline CDR1 is SGHNT and CDR2 is YENEEA. The CDR3 loop reads CASSLGFGGSAHRTQYF. In DNA form, the CDR3 reads TGTGCCAGCAGCTTAGGGTTCGGCGGGAGCGCTCATCGGACCCAGTACTTC.

The chain is built from TRBV6-1 and TRBJ1-4, with D unclear. V dropped 7 bases and J dropped 6 bases, with 21 bases sitting between them. This CDR3 is built from 16 residues. CDR1 is MNHNS and CDR2 is SASEGT in the germline V gene. The CDR3 here is CASKDGTEVRDEKLFF. The CDR3 DNA reads TGTGCCAGCAAAGATGGCACAGAAGTTCGCGATGAAAAACTGTTTTTT.

This clonotype was observed at least ten times. This chain uses TRBV5-1 with TRBJ2-5; TRBD2 matches at 7 bases. Per the germline V gene, CDR1 is SGHRS and CDR2 is YFSETQ. J was trimmed by 2 bases and V by 0 bases; bases with no gene match: 4. The CDR3 loop spans 15 amino acids. CDR3: CASSLESGGQETQYF. DNA of the CDR3: TGCGCCAGCAGCTTGGAATCGGGGGGACAAGAGACCCAGTACTTC.

This clonotype turned up a few times. One end of the junction varies from germline; a read error may be responsible. CDR3 nucleotides: TGTGCCGTCAGCGGGACAGCGTCTGGAAACACCATATATTTT. It codes for CAVSGTASGNTIYF. The chain employs TRBV10-3 and TRBJ1-3, with 7 bases lining up with TRBD1. The CDR3 loop spans 14 amino acids. Per the germline V gene, CDR1 is ENHRY and CDR2 is SYGVKD.

This clonotype has a handful of counts. The chain uses TRBV5-1 and TRBJ2-4; 9 positions agree with TRBD2. The germline gives CDR1 SGHRS, CDR2 YFSETQ. The CDR3 has 14 residues. J was trimmed by 8 bases and V by 4 bases; bases with no gene match: 7. The CDR3 nucleotides read TGCGCCAGCAGCCGCGGGGGGGGCGGGGACATTCAGTACTTC. Protein: CASSRGGGGDIQYF.

Within the sample, this clonotype is medium-sized. This sequence joins TRBV7-9 and TRBJ2-3, with D possibly matching TRBD1 (6 bases). This CDR3 has 13 amino acids. The ends were cut back, 5 bases at V and 6 bases at J, with 12 bases in the middle. The V gene's germline CDR1 is SEHNR and CDR2 FQNEAQ (reference sequence). For the CDR3, the DNA is TGTGCCAGCAGCCCCCGGACAGCGGATACGCAGTATTTT. Translation: CASSPRTADTQYF.

This clonotype turned up a few times. The chain couples TRBV5-4 to TRBJ2-1, with 8 nucleotides matching TRBD2. This CDR3 has 14 residues. With 4 bases clipped from V and 5 bases from J, the junction kept 5 bases outside the gene matches. CDR1 SGHNT and CDR2 YYREEE come from the germline V gene (reference sequence). The CDR3 loop is CASSPGLVNNEQFF. In nucleotides, the CDR3 is TGTGCCAGCAGCCCGGGACTAGTCAACAATGAGCAGTTCTTC.

This clonotype was seen a handful of times. The rearrangement links TRBV5-1 to TRBJ2-7; D not certain. The CDR3 is 11 residues long. Trimming pared 5 bases from V and 1 base from J, leaving 4 bases between. Germline lookup yields CDR1 SGHRS and CDR2 YFSETQ. The CDR3 DNA sequence: TGCGCCAGCAGGGCTTCCTACGAGCAGTACTTC. Amino acid sequence: CASRASYEQYF.

J is TRBJ2-3 and V is TRBV20-1; tentatively, D is TRBD1 (5 bases). Germline CDR1 DFQATT, CDR2 SNEGSKA (reference sequence). This CDR3 is 12 amino acids long. The CDR3 region has the DNA TGCAGCTGGGGCCAGGGTCCGAGTACGCAGTATTTT. Amino acid sequence: CSWGQGPSTQYF.